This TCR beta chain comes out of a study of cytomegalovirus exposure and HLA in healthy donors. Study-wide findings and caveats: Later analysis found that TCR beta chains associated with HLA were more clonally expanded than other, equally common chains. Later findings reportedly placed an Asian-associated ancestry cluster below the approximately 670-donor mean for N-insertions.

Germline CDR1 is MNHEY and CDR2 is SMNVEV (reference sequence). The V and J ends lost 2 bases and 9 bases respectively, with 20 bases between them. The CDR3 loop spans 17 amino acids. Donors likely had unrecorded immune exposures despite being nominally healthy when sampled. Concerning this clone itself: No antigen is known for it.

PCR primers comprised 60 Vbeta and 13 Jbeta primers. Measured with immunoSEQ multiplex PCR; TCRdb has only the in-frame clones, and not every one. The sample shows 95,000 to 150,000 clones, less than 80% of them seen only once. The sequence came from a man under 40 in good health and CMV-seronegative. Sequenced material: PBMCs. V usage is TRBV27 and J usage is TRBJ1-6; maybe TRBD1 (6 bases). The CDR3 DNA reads TGTGCCAGCAGTTTAGCGTCGGGACGGATCAGGGGTTCACCCCTCCACTTT. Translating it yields CASSLASGRIRGSPLHF.